The 17 T cell receptor beta chains below were found in one sample sequenced in a study of cytomegalovirus exposure and HLA in healthy donors. Repertoires were generated with immunoSEQ multiplex PCR, while TCRdb's copy carries only in-frame clones and drops some. This sample carries some 160,000 clones, about 88% of them seen once, and the ten largest clones take 3%. Sequencing was done on a sample of PBMCs. The receptors here all came from a man younger than 30 in good health and CMV-seronegative.

The gene calls are TRBV6-5 and TRBJ2-1, with a tentative D call TRBD2 (5 bases). The V end was cut by 6 bases, the J end by 10 bases, with 13 bases between. The V gene's germline CDR1 is MNHEY and CDR2 SVGAGI. CDR3 length equals 12 residues. The CDR3 DNA reads as TGTGCCAGCAGGGCCGGAGGAGGAGAGCAGTTCTTC. Translating gives CASRAGGGEQFF.

This rearrangement joins TRBV10-3 to TRBJ1-2; D is possibly TRBD1 (6 bases). The V gene lost 3 bases and the J gene lost 4 bases, with 15 bases spanning the gap. The CDR3 runs 15 residues. CDR1 is ENHRY and CDR2 is SYGVKD in the germline V gene. This chain's CDR3 is CAISEGGGGLYGYTF. The CDR3 bases are TGTGCCATCAGTGAAGGGGGGGGTGGCCTCTATGGCTACACCTTC.

This chain joins TRBV30 and TRBJ1-6; perhaps TRBD1 as D (6 bases). Trimming pared 2 bases from V and 4 bases from J, leaving 12 bases between. The CDR3 has 15 residues. Germline V gene data show CDR1 as GTSNPN and CDR2 as SVGIG (reference sequence). The CDR3 DNA sequence: TGTGCCTGGAGTCTTGCTACAGGGTATAATTCACCCCTCCACTTT. It translates to CAWSLATGYNSPLHF.

This clone appeared once. The chain joins TRBV5-6 to TRBJ1-4, with D perhaps TRBD1 (5 bases). Germline V gene data show CDR1 as SGHDT and CDR2 as YYEEEE. Trimming removed 4 bases at V and 4 bases at J, with 11 bases between. The CDR3 has 14 amino acids. As DNA, the CDR3 is TGTGCCAGCAGCCCTGGGACTTTTAATGAAAAACTGTTTTTT. Amino acid sequence: CASSPGTFNEKLFF.

This chain links TRBV7-2 with TRBJ2-1; 8 nucleotides agree with TRBD1. The CDR3 is made up of 15 amino acids. Germline values: CDR1 SGHTA, CDR2 FQGNSA. V gave up 0 bases and J gave up 5 bases; unmatched junction bases: 3. The CDR3 nucleotides read TGTGCCAGCAGCTTAGCAGGACAGGGTAACAATGAGCAGTTCTTC. Amino acids: CASSLAGQGNNEQFF.

The chain employs TRBV19 and TRBJ1-5, with 8 bases lining up with TRBD1. Unmatched junction bases numbered 5, after V lost 4 bases and J lost 6 bases. This CDR3 region has 14 residues. Germline assignment: CDR1 LNHDA and CDR2 SQIVND (reference sequence). The DNA for the CDR3 is TGTGCCAGTAGTACCTCAGGGGGCTTTCAGCCCCAGCATTTT. It specifies CASSTSGGFQPQHF.

The genes are TRBV4-1 and TRBJ2-2; weak D call: TRBD2 (5 bases). CDR1 is MGHRA, CDR2 YSYEKL, per germline. The CDR3 runs 14 residues. V was cut by 2 bases and J by 4 bases, with 8 bases left in between. The CDR3 region is CASSQIEGTGELFF. The CDR3 DNA follows: TGCGCCAGCAGCCAAATTGAGGGCACCGGGGAGCTGTTTTTT.

This chain links TRBV28 with TRBJ2-2; D remains ambiguous. Trimming left V 4 bases short and J 6 bases short, with 9 bases between. Germline-derived CDR1 and CDR2 are MDHEN and SYDVKM. This CDR3 contains 13 residues. CDR3 amino acids: CASSWASPGELFF. The CDR3 DNA reads as TGTGCCAGCAGTTGGGCCAGCCCCGGGGAGCTGTTTTTT.

The rearrangement links TRBV6-5 to TRBJ1-1, with D uncertain. The germline V gene encodes CDR1 MNHEY and CDR2 SVGAGI. The CDR3 loop spans 14 amino acids. Trimming stripped 4 bases from V and 1 base from J, with 10 bases between. CDR3 sequence reads: CASSSPHTNTEAFF. CDR3 DNA: TGTGCCAGCAGTTCCCCTCACACGAACACTGAAGCTTTCTTT.

The CDR3 DNA follows: TGCGCCAGCTCGAGGGTTTGGGGGCCCGAGAACACTGAAGCTTTCTTT. This gives the protein CASSRVWGPENTEAFF. The rearrangement uses TRBV5-1 and TRBJ1-1; TRBD1 is a possible D gene (6 bases). CDR1 is SGHRS, CDR2 YFSETQ, per germline. There are 16 residues in the CDR3. V was trimmed by 7 bases and J by 1 base, leaving 20 bases between them.

The chain recombines TRBV5-1 with TRBJ2-7; 10 nucleotides match TRBD2. The ends lost 0 bases at V and 0 bases at J; junction bases unmatched: 3. The CDR3 contains 16 residues. CDR1 and CDR2 from the germline V gene are SGHRS and YFSETQ. CDR3 protein: CASSLVAGGSSYEQYF. In DNA form, the CDR3 reads TGCGCCAGCAGCTTGGTAGCGGGAGGTAGCTCCTACGAGCAGTACTTC.

The chain's CDR3 is CASSELGDSYEQYF. The CDR3 region has the DNA TGTGCCAGCAGCGAACTGGGGGACAGCTACGAGCAGTACTTC. The chain recombines TRBV11-2 with TRBJ2-7; 7 bases fit TRBD1. Germline CDR1 and CDR2: SGHAT and FQNNGV. Trimming removed 5 bases from V and 3 bases from J; junction bases left unmatched: 7. This CDR3 has 14 residues.

The chain has TRBV29-1 and TRBJ2-1; D is possibly TRBD1 (5 bases). Trimming removed 4 bases at V and 4 bases at J, with 8 bases between. Per the germline V gene, CDR1 is SQVTM and CDR2 is ANQGSEA. This CDR3 is 12 amino acids long. This chain's CDR3 is CSVVPGYNEQFF. CDR3 nucleotides: TGCAGCGTTGTTCCAGGGTACAATGAGCAGTTCTTC.

The chain uses TRBV5-1 and TRBJ1-1; the D is unclear. The CDR3 extends over 13 amino acids. The V gene's germline CDR1 is SGHRS and CDR2 YFSETQ. The ends were cut back, 6 bases at V and 0 bases at J, with 9 bases in the middle. The CDR3 sequence: CASTGEMNTEAFF. CDR3 coding DNA: TGCGCCAGCACCGGGGAAATGAACACTGAAGCTTTCTTT.

This clone was seen a few times. The DNA for the CDR3 is TGTGCCAGCAGTGCGCGGGACTATGGCTACACCTTC. It is translated as CASSARDYGYTF. The chain has TRBV2 and TRBJ1-2, with no clear D. From germline, CDR1 is SNHLY and CDR2 FYNNEI. V lost 4 bases, J lost 3 bases, and 6 bases lay in between. The CDR3 length is 12 residues.

This clone turned up a few times. The chain uses TRBV27 and TRBJ1-2; D call uncertain. This CDR3 is built from 11 residues. The germline CDR1 and CDR2 sequences are MNHEY and SMNVEV (reference sequence). Trimming took 11 bases from V and 8 from J, leaving 15 bases between them. The CDR3 region has the DNA TGTGCCGCATGGACGGGGAGGGGCTACACCTTC. This encodes CAAWTGRGYTF.

This rearrangement joins TRBV10-3 to TRBJ2-2; TRBD2 matches 16 bases. The ends lost 10 bases at V and 3 bases at J; junction bases unmatched: 11. CDR3 length equals 18 residues. Germline V gene sequence: CDR1 ENHRY, CDR2 SYGVKD. CDR3 region: CATPAGTSGGVYTGELFF. The DNA of the CDR3 is TGTGCCACTCCGGCCGGGACTAGCGGGGGGGTATACACCGGGGAGCTGTTTTTT.